A selection of T cell receptor beta chains follows, all from one sample in a study of cytomegalovirus exposure and HLA in healthy donors. Profiled with immunoSEQ multiplex PCR; TCRdb holds only in-frame clones, not every one. The data hold 110,000 or so clones, with around 77% observed a single time. The sample taken for sequencing was PBMCs. These TCRs come from a woman aged 25 to 39 in good health and CMV-seropositive. Each CDR3 is given with its conserved first and last residue. The D gene is left open where the match is weak. Size is omitted from some rows. Given values are once, few, many or a class for expanded clones.

TGTGCCAGCAGCGTAGTGGGGGCCTCCTACGAGCAGTACTTC CASSVVGASYEQYF TRBJ2-7 - few TRBV9
TGCGCCAGCAGCCCCGGGACTAGTTCTGCAGATACGCAGTATTTT CASSPGTSSADTQYF TRBJ2-3 TRBD2 - TRBV5-1
TGTGCCAGCAGTCAAGACCCGAGAGGGACTCAAACCTACGAGCAGTACTTC CASSQDPRGTQTYEQYF TRBJ2-7 - - TRBV6-1
TGTGCCAGCAGTGAAGCGTTCCAGGGGGAGAACACTGAAGCTTTCTTT CASSEAFQGENTEAFF TRBJ1-1 TRBD1 - TRBV2
TGTGCCAGCAGCTTATCTATGAACACTGAAGCTTTCTTT CASSLSMNTEAFF TRBJ1-1 - - TRBV11-3
TGTGCCTGGAGTGGGTATTACAGGGGGCAATATCAGCCCCAGCATTTT CAWSGYYRGQYQPQHF TRBJ1-5 TRBD1 - TRBV30
TGTGCCAGCAGTCAACAGGGGGCTGTTCTCTACTACGAGCAGTACTTC CASSQQGAVLYYEQYF TRBJ2-7 TRBD1 - TRBV27
TGTGCCAGCAGGCGGGACAGGGAAAGCAATCAGCCCCAGCATTTT CASRRDRESNQPQHF TRBJ1-5 TRBD1 - TRBV6-5
TGTGCCAGCAGAACTGGGGCCCCGAACACTGAAGCTTTCTTT CASRTGAPNTEAFF TRBJ1-1 - - TRBV7-2
TGTGCCAGTCTAGAACGGGGGAGAATCGTCGATGAGCAGTTCTTC CASLERGRIVDEQFF TRBJ2-1 - - TRBV2
TGTGCCAGCAGCTTAGAACAGAACACTGAAGCTTTCTTT CASSLEQNTEAFF TRBJ1-1 - few TRBV7-6
TGTGCCAGCAGCAAGGGGAGGACAGGGGAGTCCTCTGCCCAAGAGACCCAGTACTTC CASSKGRTGESSAQETQYF TRBJ2-5 - once TRBV21-1
TGCAGCGCAACAGGGAGCGGCGAGCAGTACTTC CSATGSGEQYF TRBJ2-7 - few TRBV29-1
TGTGCCAGTCGTGACAGGGGCGATCAGCCCCAGCATTTT CASRDRGDQPQHF TRBJ1-5 TRBD1 few TRBV19
TGCGCCAGCAGCCAAAGGGCCGCCGGGGGCAATCAGCCCCAGCATTTT CASSQRAAGGNQPQHF TRBJ1-5 - - TRBV4-1
TGTGCCAGCAGCTCGGGGGGAGTCTACAATGAGCAGTTCTTC CASSSGGVYNEQFF TRBJ2-1 TRBD2 once TRBV7-9
TGTGCCAGCAGCTTGGTACTAGCGCTGGAGACCCAGTACTTC CASSLVLALETQYF TRBJ2-5 TRBD2 - TRBV7-8
TGCAGCGTCAGTGACATACAAGAGACCCAGTACTTC CSVSDIQETQYF TRBJ2-5 - - TRBV29-1
TGTGCCAGCAGTCCCGGGAGGGAATTCTCACCCCTCCACTTT CASSPGREFSPLHF TRBJ1-6 - - TRBV6-5
TGTGCCAGCAGTGAACAAGGGGTGACCTACGAGCAGTACTTC CASSEQGVTYEQYF TRBJ2-7 - - TRBV2
TGTGCCACCGGCCGAGGGGCGAGCTCTGGAAACACCATATATTTT CATGRGASSGNTIYF TRBJ1-3 - - TRBV15
TGTGCCACCCTCGGTTTGATCAAAAACATTCAGTACTTC CATLGLIKNIQYF TRBJ2-4 - - TRBV6-1
TGTGCCAGCAGCTTAGGAGTCATGGAGACCCAGTACTTC CASSLGVMETQYF TRBJ2-5 - - TRBV11-3
TGTGCCAGCAGTGATCTGGTAGCGGGAAGGGATGAGCAGTTCTTC CASSDLVAGRDEQFF TRBJ2-1 TRBD2 - TRBV2
TGTGCCAGCAGGTCCCCGGGACAGGGGGCAAGAGGCTACACCTTC CASRSPGQGARGYTF TRBJ1-2 TRBD1 - TRBV5-6
TGTGCCAGCAGCCCCATCGCGACAGAGAATGAAAAACTGTTTTTT CASSPIATENEKLFF TRBJ1-4 - few TRBV5-6
TGTGCCAGCGCGACCCAGGGGGAGCAGTACTTC CASATQGEQYF TRBJ2-7 - few TRBV6-5
TGTGCCATCAGTGGCACAGGAAAACAAGAGACCCAGTACTTC CAISGTGKQETQYF TRBJ2-5 - - TRBV10-3
TGTGCCAGCAGCTCCCAGGGGCTCAGTGAGCAGTTCTTC CASSSQGLSEQFF TRBJ2-1 - once TRBV9
TGTGCCATCAGTGATTCCGTTTCTGAAGCTTTCTTT CAISDSVSEAFF TRBJ1-1 - once TRBV10-3
TGTGCCATCACTACAGGGGATGGCTACACCTTC CAITTGDGYTF TRBJ1-2 TRBD1 - TRBV10-3
TGTGCCAGTTCGGGACAGGCCTTTTCTTCAACTGAAGCTTTCTTT CASSGQAFSSTEAFF TRBJ1-1 TRBD1 - TRBV19
TGTGCCTGGAGCCTAGCGGCCGATACGCAGTATTTT CAWSLAADTQYF TRBJ2-3 TRBD2 few TRBV30
TGTGCCAGCAGTTACCCCGGGACAGGGTACTATGGCTACACCTTC CASSYPGTGYYGYTF TRBJ1-2 TRBD1 - TRBV6-5
TGTGCCTGGAGTGTAACAGGTCCGCTAGCCAAAAACATTCAGTACTTC CAWSVTGPLAKNIQYF TRBJ2-4 - - TRBV30
TGTGCTGGGCGGGGAGGGCTGGATGGCTACACCTTC CAGRGGLDGYTF TRBJ1-2 - - TRBV30
TGTGCCAGTATTGAGACTAGCGGGAGGCTATCTGAGCAGTTCTTC CASIETSGRLSEQFF TRBJ2-1 TRBD2 - TRBV19
TGTGCCAGCAGGCCCTGGACAGGTAGCTCCTACGAGCAGTACTTC CASRPWTGSSYEQYF TRBJ2-7 TRBD1 - TRBV5-6
TGTGCCAGCAGCTTAATCAGGTCCTACGAGCAGTACTTC CASSLIRSYEQYF TRBJ2-7 - - TRBV7-2